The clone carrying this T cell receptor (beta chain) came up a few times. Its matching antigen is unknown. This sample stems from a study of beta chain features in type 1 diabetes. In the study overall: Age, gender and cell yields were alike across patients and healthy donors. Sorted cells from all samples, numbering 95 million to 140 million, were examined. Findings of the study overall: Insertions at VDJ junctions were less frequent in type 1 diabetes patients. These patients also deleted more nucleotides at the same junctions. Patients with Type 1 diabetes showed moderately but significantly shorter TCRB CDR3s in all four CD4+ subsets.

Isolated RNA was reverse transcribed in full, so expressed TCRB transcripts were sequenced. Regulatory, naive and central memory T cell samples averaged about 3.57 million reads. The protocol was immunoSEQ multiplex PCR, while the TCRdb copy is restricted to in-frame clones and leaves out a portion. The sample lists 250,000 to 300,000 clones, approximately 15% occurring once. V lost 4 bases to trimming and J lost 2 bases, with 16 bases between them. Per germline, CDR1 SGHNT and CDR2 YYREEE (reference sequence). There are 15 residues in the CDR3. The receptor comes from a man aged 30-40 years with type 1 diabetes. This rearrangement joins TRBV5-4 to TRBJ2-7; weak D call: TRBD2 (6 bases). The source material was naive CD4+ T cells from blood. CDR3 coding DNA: TGTGCCAGCAGCCCTAAGGAAACGGGGGCCTACGAGCAGTACTTC. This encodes CASSPKETGAYEQYF.